One and the same sample provided the 29 T cell receptor beta chains below, sequenced in a study of CD8+ T cells in alopecia areata. Following extraction, RNA underwent reverse transcription to cDNA, which served as the sequencing template. This table comes from immunoSEQ multiplex PCR, and its TCRdb copy is limited to in-frame clones, with some not included. The repertoire includes 95,000 to 110,000 clones, approximately 52% of them detected once, and 8.8% sits in the top ten. The sample comprised CD4+ T cells sorted from blood. These TCRs come from a human donor in good health.

The rearrangement links TRBV7-2 to TRBJ1-2; D gene uncertain. The CDR3 consists of 15 residues. The germline V gene encodes CDR1 SGHTA and CDR2 FQGNSA. The germline V and J ends were trimmed by 3 bases and 6 bases, with 17 bases remaining between them. CDR3 loop: CASSFGRRLADGYTF. DNA for the CDR3: TGTGCCAGCAGCTTTGGGCGTAGGTTGGCCGATGGCTACACCTTC.

This rearrangement joins TRBV7-3 to TRBJ2-3; 8 positions match TRBD2. This CDR3 is 13 amino acids long. The germline gives CDR1 SGHTA, CDR2 FQGTGA. After removal of 10 bases from V and 0 bases from J, the junction contained 3 bases not matched to a gene. The CDR3, as DNA: TGTGCCACCCGGGGGGGAAGCACAGATACGCAGTATTTT. Protein: CATRGGSTDTQYF.

The chain is built from TRBV14 and TRBJ2-7; D gene uncertain. With 0 bases removed from V and 3 bases from J, the gap between germline ends came to 3 bases. CDR3 size: 12 residues. Germline CDR1 is SGHDN and CDR2 is FVKESK. The CDR3 DNA is TGTGCCAGCAGCCAAGACTTCTACGAGCAGTACTTC. Encoded protein: CASSQDFYEQYF.

The V call is TRBV5-4, the J call TRBJ2-5; TRBD1 matches 11 bases. The germline V gene has CDR1 SGHNT and CDR2 YYREEE (reference sequence). The CDR3 totals 15 residues. Trimming cost V 6 bases and J 4 bases; bases outside gene matches: 8. CDR3 bases: TGTGCCAGCACCCATTCGGGGACAGGGGGAGAGACCCAGTACTTC. The encoded protein is CASTHSGTGGETQYF.

This clone was picked up a small number of times. The gene calls are TRBV29-1 and TRBJ2-3; no reliable D call. CDR3 length equals 16 residues. V was pared by 0 bases and J by 4 bases, with 17 bases between. The germline gives CDR1 SQVTM, CDR2 ANQGSEA. The CDR3 nucleotides read TGCAGCGTTGAAGAGGGCCGCTTTGGGTTCGCAGATACGCAGTATTTT. Protein: CSVEEGRFGFADTQYF.

This clone was found once. The CDR3 DNA is TGTGCCAGCAGCTTAGCTTCGGGAACTGGAGAGACCCAGTACTTC. Translation gives CASSLASGTGETQYF. The chain links TRBV7-9 to TRBJ2-5; weak D call: TRBD2 (5 bases). V lost 0 bases and J lost 4, with 12 bases in between. The CDR3 consists of 15 residues. The germline gives CDR1 SEHNR, CDR2 FQNEAQ (reference sequence).

The genes are TRBV7-2 and TRBJ1-1; D not resolved. Trimming took 6 bases from V and 6 from J, leaving 11 bases between them. The germline gives CDR1 SGHTA, CDR2 FQGNSA. This CDR3 is built from 12 residues. The CDR3 region is CASSRTVAEAFF. Here the CDR3 DNA reads TGTGCCAGCAGTCGGACGGTGGCTGAAGCTTTCTTT.

This clone occurred once. This chain uses TRBV13 with TRBJ2-7; TRBD1 aligns across 7 bases. Trimming took 8 bases from V and 0 from J; bases not matched to a gene: 7. The CDR3 has 14 amino acids. Germline loops: CDR1 PRHDT, CDR2 FYEKMQ (reference sequence). The CDR3 is CASRRGQDSYEQYF. DNA for the CDR3: TGTGCCAGCCGTCGTGGACAGGACTCCTACGAGCAGTACTTC.

The V call is TRBV9, the J call TRBJ2-7, with TRBD2 matching over 13 bases. The V and J ends lost 4 bases and 7 bases, in that order; junction bases with no gene match: 8. The CDR3 is 15 residues long. The germline V gene has CDR1 SGDLS and CDR2 YYNGEE. The CDR3 here is CASSPRLAGGREQYF. CDR3 coding DNA: TGTGCCAGCAGCCCCCGACTAGCGGGGGGACGGGAGCAGTACTTC.

This clone has just a few counts. This chain joins TRBV28 and TRBJ2-5; 15 bases align to TRBD2. Trimming removed 3 bases from V and 2 bases from J; junction bases left unmatched: 4. This CDR3 contains 17 residues. From germline, CDR1 is MDHEN and CDR2 SYDVKM. CDR3 nucleotide sequence: TGTGCCAGCAGTTTCCCCGGACTAGCGGGGGGGCAAGAGACCCAGTACTTC. Translation: CASSFPGLAGGQETQYF.

The chain carries TRBV11-2 and TRBJ1-6; D gene uncertain. CDR3 size: 16 residues. The V end lost 5 bases, the J end lost 5 bases, and 16 bases lay between the germline ends. Germline-derived CDR1 and CDR2 are SGHAT and FQNNGV. For the CDR3, the DNA is TGTGCCAGCAGCCTCATGGGTGGATTGGATAATTCACCCCTCCACTTT. It yields the protein CASSLMGGLDNSPLHF.

The chain uses TRBV30 and TRBJ1-6, with TRBD1 as a possible D gene (5 bases). This CDR3 region has 14 residues. Trimming took off 0 bases at V and 10 bases at J, with 13 bases between the two ends. Per germline, CDR1 GTSNPN and CDR2 SVGIG (reference sequence). CDR3 DNA sequence: TGTGCCTGGAGTGTATCCTGGGGCCGCTCACCCCTCCACTTT. Its protein is CAWSVSWGRSPLHF.

The V gene is TRBV4-2, the J gene TRBJ1-2; weak D call: TRBD1 (6 bases). Germline V gene lookup returns CDR1 LGHNA and CDR2 YNFKEQ. Deletions cut 1 base from V and 4 bases from J, with 13 bases between. This CDR3 spans 15 amino acids. In DNA, the CDR3 is TGTGCCAGCAGCCAAGGGAACAGGGCCAGCTATGGCTACACCTTC. The encoded protein is CASSQGNRASYGYTF.

This clone was seen more than once but under ten times. The chain is built from TRBV7-2 and TRBJ1-2, with D possibly being TRBD1 (5 bases). The germline V gene has CDR1 SGHTA and CDR2 FQGNSA. The CDR3 is made up of 13 amino acids. The ends were cut back, 6 bases at V and 5 bases at J, with 13 bases in the middle. CDR3 in amino acids: CASRGRGRYGYTF. In nucleotides, the CDR3 is TGTGCCAGCAGGGGGCGGGGCCGATATGGCTACACCTTC.

This clone occurred many times. The rearrangement joins TRBV5-4 to TRBJ2-3; D is ambiguous. The CDR3 spans 15 residues. Germline CDR1 reads SGHNT; CDR2 reads YYREEE (reference sequence). V shed 0 bases and J shed 3 bases, with 11 bases lying between them. The CDR3 region is CASSLDSGFTDTQYF. In nucleotides, the CDR3 is TGTGCCAGCAGCTTGGATTCGGGTTTTACAGATACGCAGTATTTT.

This clone is labeled medium-sized. The rearrangement links TRBV7-2 to TRBJ1-6; TRBD1 is a possible D gene (6 bases). This CDR3 contains 16 residues. With 5 bases removed from V and 9 bases from J, the gap between germline ends came to 20 bases. Per the germline V gene, CDR1 is SGHTA and CDR2 is FQGNSA. CDR3: CASSGIPGQRPSPLHF. DNA of the CDR3: TGTGCCAGCAGCGGAATCCCGGGACAAAGACCTTCACCCCTCCACTTT.

The genes are TRBV9 and TRBJ2-5, with 8 bases lining up with TRBD1. Gene TRBJ2-7 matches the end of the DNA better, so the J call may be wrong. The CDR3 loop spans 14 amino acids. Germline CDR1 is SGDLS and CDR2 is YYNGEE. This chain's CDR3 is CASSLQGESYEQYF. For the CDR3, the DNA is TGTGCCAGCAGCTTACAGGGGGAAAGCTACGAGCAGTACTTC.

This clone was seen just once. The rearrangement uses TRBV29-1 and TRBJ2-1, with D perhaps matching TRBD1 (6 bases). Per the germline V gene, CDR1 is SQVTM and CDR2 is ANQGSEA. Trimming removed 4 bases from V and 3 bases from J, with 19 bases in between. This CDR3 is built from 16 residues. The CDR3 DNA sequence: TGCAGCGTTGTGTCGGTGAGACAGGCGAACTACAATGAGCAGTTCTTC. This encodes CSVVSVRQANYNEQFF.

The chain recombines TRBV28 with TRBJ2-7; D is ambiguous. Per the germline V gene, CDR1 is MDHEN and CDR2 is SYDVKM. Between the trimmed V and J ends, which lost 3 bases and 3 bases, there was a span of 6 bases. The CDR3 length is 12 residues. The chain's CDR3 is CASSFRSYEQYF. The CDR3 DNA reads TGTGCCAGCAGTTTCAGGAGCTACGAGCAGTACTTC.

This chain links TRBV4-3 with TRBJ2-7, with D possibly matching TRBD2 (5 bases). CDR3 length: 12 amino acids. V dropped 4 bases and J dropped 5 bases, with 9 bases sitting between them. Germline V gene sequence: CDR1 LGHNA, CDR2 YSLEER. The CDR3 DNA sequence: TGCGCCAGCAGCCTTGACGGGGACGAGCAGTACTTC. This gives the protein CASSLDGDEQYF.

This rearrangement joins TRBV23-1 to TRBJ1-2, with unresolved D. TRBV23-1 is assigned to the ORF class and has an uncertain function. CDR3 length: 14 amino acids. V lost 6 bases, J lost 8 bases, and 19 bases lay in between. The CDR3 spells CASRLTTVKEGYTF. The CDR3 DNA follows: TGCGCCAGCAGACTGACCACAGTGAAGGAAGGCTACACCTTC.

This clone was counted between two and nine times. This chain connects TRBV30 to TRBJ1-2; no clear D. The CDR3 totals 14 residues. Germline CDR1 reads GTSNPN; CDR2 reads SVGIG (reference sequence). V was pared by 3 bases and J by 4 bases, with 15 bases between. The CDR3 nucleotides are TGTGCCTGGAGGGCGGCCGGGGTCATCTATGGCTACACCTTC. This translates into CAWRAAGVIYGYTF.

The chain couples TRBV28 to TRBJ1-6; D is perhaps TRBD1 (6 bases). V dropped 1 base and J dropped 7 bases, with 14 bases sitting between them. The CDR3 extends over 16 amino acids. CDR1 is MDHEN and CDR2 is SYDVKM in the germline V gene. CDR3 region: CASSLYGQGTNSPLHF. The DNA of the CDR3 is TGTGCCAGCAGTTTATATGGGCAGGGGACGAATTCACCCCTCCACTTT.

This CDR3 reads CASSESRDYGYTF. DNA of the CDR3: TGTGCCAGCAGTGAATCTAGGGACTATGGCTACACCTTC. V is TRBV25-1 and J is TRBJ1-2; unclear D gene. This CDR3 is 13 amino acids long. Deletions cut 1 base from V and 3 bases from J, with 6 bases between. In germline, CDR1 is MGHDK, CDR2 SYGVNS.

A few counts support this clone. The chain carries TRBV6-5 and TRBJ1-3; D unclear. The CDR3 is 16 amino acids. The germline V gene has CDR1 MNHEY and CDR2 SVGAGI. V shed 0 bases and J shed 3 bases, with 12 bases lying between them. CDR3 sequence (DNA): TGTGCCAGCAGTTACTCGAGGAATACCTATGGAAACACCATATATTTT. It specifies CASSYSRNTYGNTIYF.

The chain joins TRBV7-2 to TRBJ1-5, with 7 bases aligning to TRBD1. V dropped 6 bases and J dropped 9; count of bases not matched to a gene: 11. This CDR3 spans 14 amino acids. Germline-derived CDR1 and CDR2 are SGHTA and FQGNSA. DNA of the CDR3: TGTGCCAGCAGTTCAGGACAGGCCACTGGGCCCCAGCATTTT. It is translated as CASSSGQATGPQHF.

This clone was seen only a few times. The chain has TRBV6-5 and TRBJ1-2; tentative D call: TRBD1 (6 bases). The germline V gene encodes CDR1 MNHEY and CDR2 SVGAGI. Trimming took off 6 bases at V and 7 bases at J, with 15 bases between the two ends. CDR3 size: 13 residues. In DNA form, the CDR3 reads TGTGCCAGCAGAGTGAGGGGGATGGGTGGCTACACCTTC. It translates to CASRVRGMGGYTF.

The chain carries TRBV27 and TRBJ2-7; 9 positions match TRBD1. The CDR3 is 15 amino acids. The V and J ends lost 5 bases and 4 bases, in that order; junction bases with no gene match: 9. The germline V gene encodes CDR1 MNHEY and CDR2 SMNVEV (reference sequence). CDR3 protein: CASSQTGGVRYEQYF. DNA for the CDR3: TGTGCCAGCAGTCAAACAGGGGGCGTGAGGTACGAGCAGTACTTC.

The chain combines TRBV9 with TRBJ1-6; weak D call: TRBD1 (5 bases). The V and J ends lost 0 bases and 5 bases respectively, with 6 bases between them. This CDR3 is 14 amino acids long. From germline, CDR1 is SGDLS and CDR2 YYNGEE. CDR3 loop: CASSVDRNNSPLHF. The CDR3 DNA is TGTGCCAGCAGCGTAGACAGGAATAATTCACCCCTCCACTTT.